This is a list of T cell receptor beta chains from one sample in a study of T cells in Graves' hyperthyroidism and ophthalmopathy. TCRdb re-called the multiplex PCR reads with MiXCR, one entry per CDR3 protein. The sample includes about 600,000 distinct CDR3 sequences, about 15% of them seen just once. Sample: blood. These receptor sequences come from a woman between 45 and 60 years old with Graves' ophthalmopathy. Both conserved end residues are part of each CDR3. D genes are given only for firm matches. Only some rows state a clone size, as once, few, many or a class for expanded clones.

clone size: .; J gene: TRBJ1-1; V gene: TRBV19; D gene: .; CDR3 DNA: TGTGCCAGTAGTGGTACCGGGCGCGGCACTGAAGCTTTCTTT; CDR3 protein: CASSGTGRGTEAFF
clone size: few; J gene: TRBJ2-3; V gene: TRBV15; D gene: .; CDR3 DNA: TGTGCCACCAGCAGATTCACTTTTGGAGATACGCAGTATTTT; CDR3 protein: CATSRFTFGDTQYF
clone size: .; J gene: TRBJ1-1; V gene: TRBV4-2; D gene: .; CDR3 DNA: TGTGCCAGCAGTGTGGGAACAGAGAACACTGAAGCTTTCTTT; CDR3 protein: CASSVGTENTEAFF
clone size: .; J gene: TRBJ1-2; V gene: TRBV20-1; D gene: .; CDR3 DNA: TGCAGTGCTAGGACAGGTTTTAACTATGGCTACACCTTC; CDR3 protein: CSARTGFNYGYTF
clone size: .; J gene: TRBJ2-4; V gene: TRBV5-4; D gene: .; CDR3 DNA: TGTGCCAGCAGCTTGACCGGACAGATTATTCAGTACTTC; CDR3 protein: CASSLTGQIIQYF
clone size: .; J gene: TRBJ1-1; V gene: TRBV28; D gene: .; CDR3 DNA: TGTGCCAGCAGTACAAGGGTTGAAGCTTTCTTT; CDR3 protein: CASSTRVEAFF
clone size: few; J gene: TRBJ2-7; V gene: TRBV20-1; D gene: .; CDR3 DNA: TGCAGTGCTAGTCCCCCCCCCAGGGGCTTGGGATATGAGCAGTACTTC; CDR3 protein: CSASPPPRGLGYEQYF
clone size: .; J gene: TRBJ1-4; V gene: TRBV4-3; D gene: TRBD1; CDR3 DNA: TGCGCCAGCAGCCAAGGACAGGGGGGTGTTAAACTGTTTTTT; CDR3 protein: CASSQGQGGVKLFF
clone size: once; J gene: TRBJ2-1; V gene: TRBV6-1; D gene: TRBD1; CDR3 DNA: TGTGCCAGCCTCTCAACCGGGACAGGGGGCGGCACTGAGCAGTTCTTC; CDR3 protein: CASLSTGTGGGTEQFF
clone size: many; J gene: TRBJ1-1; V gene: TRBV11-3; D gene: .; CDR3 DNA: TGTGCCAGCAGCTTAGACACTGGCTGGACTGAAGCTTTCTTT; CDR3 protein: CASSLDTGWTEAFF
clone size: many; J gene: TRBJ2-7; V gene: TRBV29-1; D gene: TRBD1; CDR3 DNA: TGCAGCGTTGATTCGGGCAGGGGGTCGACCTACGAGCAGTACTTC; CDR3 protein: CSVDSGRGSTYEQYF
clone size: few; J gene: TRBJ2-1; V gene: TRBV12-3/TRBV12-4; D gene: TRBD2; CDR3 DNA: TGTGCCAGCATTCCGGAACTAGCGGGAGAGAGGGCCAATGAGCAGTTCTTC; CDR3 protein: CASIPELAGERANEQFF
clone size: .; J gene: TRBJ2-5; V gene: TRBV12-5; D gene: TRBD1; CDR3 DNA: TGTGCTAGTGCCGGACAGGAAGAGACCCAGTACTTC; CDR3 protein: CASAGQEETQYF
clone size: .; J gene: TRBJ2-2; V gene: TRBV7-3; D gene: .; CDR3 DNA: TGTGCCAGCAGCTTAATAGTGGGTAACACCGGGGAGCTGTTTTTT; CDR3 protein: CASSLIVGNTGELFF
clone size: .; J gene: TRBJ2-2; V gene: TRBV19; D gene: TRBD1; CDR3 DNA: TGTGCCAGTAGATCGGGACAGGGGGTCGGGGAGCTGTTTTTT; CDR3 protein: CASRSGQGVGELFF
clone size: few; J gene: TRBJ2-1; V gene: TRBV5-6; D gene: .; CDR3 DNA: TGTGCCAGCAGCGGGAATTACAATGAGCAGTTCTTC; CDR3 protein: CASSGNYNEQFF
clone size: many; J gene: TRBJ1-6; V gene: TRBV3-1; D gene: .; CDR3 DNA: TGTGCCAGCAGCCAAGAGGCAGGGAAAAATTCACCCCTCCACTTT; CDR3 protein: CASSQEAGKNSPLHF
clone size: many; J gene: TRBJ2-7; V gene: TRBV28; D gene: .; CDR3 DNA: TGTGCCAGACCTCACGGGGGGCTCCACGAGCAGTACTTC; CDR3 protein: CARPHGGLHEQYF
clone size: few; J gene: TRBJ2-7; V gene: TRBV3-1; D gene: TRBD2; CDR3 DNA: TGTGCCAGCAGCTACCCCGGACTAGCGGACCTCTATGAGCAGTACTTC; CDR3 protein: CASSYPGLADLYEQYF
clone size: many; J gene: TRBJ2-7; V gene: TRBV9; D gene: TRBD2; CDR3 DNA: TGTGCCAGCAGCAGAGCGACTAGCGGGAGTAGCGAGCAGTACTTC; CDR3 protein: CASSRATSGSSEQYF
clone size: many; J gene: TRBJ2-5; V gene: TRBV7-3; D gene: TRBD2; CDR3 DNA: TGTGCCAGCAGCCGAGGACTAGCGGAAGAGACCCAGTACTTC; CDR3 protein: CASSRGLAEETQYF
clone size: many; J gene: TRBJ2-7; V gene: TRBV24-1; D gene: .; CDR3 DNA: TGTGCCACCAGTGGGAGTGACAGCACCTACGAGCAGTACTTC; CDR3 protein: CATSGSDSTYEQYF
clone size: many; J gene: TRBJ1-5; V gene: TRBV6-6; D gene: .; CDR3 DNA: TGTGCCAGCAGTTACTCAGCCCAAATGCAACCCCAGCATTTT; CDR3 protein: CASSYSAQMQPQHF
clone size: .; J gene: TRBJ1-1; V gene: TRBV6-5; D gene: .; CDR3 DNA: TGTGCCAGCAGTTACTTACGCAGGGGAGCTTTCTTT; CDR3 protein: CASSYLRRGAFF
clone size: .; J gene: TRBJ2-2; V gene: TRBV27; D gene: TRBD2; CDR3 DNA: TGTGCCAGCAGTTTAAGACTAGCGGGAAACACCGGGGAGCTGTTTTTT; CDR3 protein: CASSLRLAGNTGELFF
clone size: many; J gene: TRBJ2-2; V gene: TRBV5-1; D gene: TRBD2; CDR3 DNA: TGCGCCAGTACCCCAACCGGGACTATCGCCACCGGGGAGCTGTTTTTT; CDR3 protein: CASTPTGTIATGELFF
clone size: .; J gene: TRBJ2-5; V gene: TRBV7-2; D gene: TRBD2; CDR3 DNA: TGTGCCAGCAGCCTGCGGGGGGTGGGGACCCAGTACTTC; CDR3 protein: CASSLRGVGTQYF
clone size: many; J gene: TRBJ2-7; V gene: TRBV2; D gene: .; CDR3 DNA: TGTGCCAGCAGTGGGGACTTCTTTGACGAGCAGTACTTC; CDR3 protein: CASSGDFFDEQYF
clone size: .; J gene: TRBJ2-7; V gene: TRBV25-1; D gene: .; CDR3 DNA: TGTGCCAGCAGTCCCCCTGGTAGAGGGAACGAGCAGTACTTC; CDR3 protein: CASSPPGRGNEQYF
clone size: few; J gene: TRBJ1-4; V gene: TRBV7-9; D gene: .; CDR3 DNA: TGTGCCAGCAGCGGTGAAATTGAAAAACTGTTTTTT; CDR3 protein: CASSGEIEKLFF
clone size: many; J gene: TRBJ2-1; V gene: TRBV7-2; D gene: .; CDR3 DNA: TGTGCCAGCAGCTTACTAGCCAGGGAGCAGTTCTTC; CDR3 protein: CASSLLAREQFF
clone size: few; J gene: TRBJ2-7; V gene: TRBV6-2/TRBV6-3; D gene: TRBD1; CDR3 DNA: TGTGCCAGCAGTAGGGACAGGCACTTGGGGCAGTACTTC; CDR3 protein: CASSRDRHLGQYF
clone size: many; J gene: TRBJ2-7; V gene: TRBV3-1; D gene: .; CDR3 DNA: TGTGCCAGCAGCCATGGGACCTCCTACGAGCAGTACTTC; CDR3 protein: CASSHGTSYEQYF
clone size: .; J gene: TRBJ2-7; V gene: TRBV6-2/TRBV6-3; D gene: TRBD1; CDR3 DNA: TGTGCCAGCAGTTCCGACAGGGGTTCGGCCGAGCAGTACTTC; CDR3 protein: CASSSDRGSAEQYF
clone size: many; J gene: TRBJ1-4; V gene: TRBV3-1; D gene: .; CDR3 DNA: TGTGCCAGCCGATCGGGGTCAACTAATGAAAAACTGTTTTTT; CDR3 protein: CASRSGSTNEKLFF